This T cell receptor beta chain was obtained from a study of T cells in Graves' hyperthyroidism and ophthalmopathy. There were TCR beta CDR3 regions amplified from RNA transcripts. The HTBI primer set served for first-round RT-PCR of the TCR CDR3. TCRdb ran MiXCR on the multiplex PCR reads and lists one entry per CDR3 protein. The sample has approximately 530,000 distinct CDR3 sequences; 20% are singletons. A NOSPECS grade of at least 4, a Clinical Activity Score of at least 3 and duration under 3 months were recorded in ophthalmopathy patients. V was clipped by 8 bases and J by 0 bases; unmatched bases: 16. This CDR3 comprises 20 residues. Per the germline V gene, CDR1 is SGHAT and CDR2 is FQNNGV.

This chain joins TRBV11-2 and TRBJ2-5; 15 bases are shared with TRBD2. The TCR comes from a man aged 35-49 years with Graves' ophthalmopathy. Material: blood. The DNA of the CDR3 is TGTGCCAGCGGATACCCCCCTACCGGGACTAGCGGGAGGAACCAAGAGACCCAGTACTTC. Amino acids: CASGYPPTGTSGRNQETQYF.